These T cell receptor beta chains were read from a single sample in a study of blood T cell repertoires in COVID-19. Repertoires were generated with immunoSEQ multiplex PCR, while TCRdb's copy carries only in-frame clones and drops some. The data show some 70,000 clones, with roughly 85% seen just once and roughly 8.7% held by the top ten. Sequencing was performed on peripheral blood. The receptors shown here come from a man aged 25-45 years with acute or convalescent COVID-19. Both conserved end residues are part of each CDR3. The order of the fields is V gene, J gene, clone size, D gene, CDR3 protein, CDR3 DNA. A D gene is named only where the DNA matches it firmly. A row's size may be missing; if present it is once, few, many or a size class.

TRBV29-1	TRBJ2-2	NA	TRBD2	CSVEGASGRGTGELFF	TGCAGCGTTGAAGGAGCTAGCGGGAGAGGAACCGGGGAGCTGTTTTTT
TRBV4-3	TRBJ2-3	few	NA	CASSQVGGADTQYF	TGCGCCAGCAGCCAAGTCGGGGGAGCAGATACGCAGTATTTT
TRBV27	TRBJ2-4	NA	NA	CASSTRDSRRAKNIQYF	TGTGCCAGCAGTACCAGGGACTCCCGGAGAGCCAAAAACATTCAGTACTTC
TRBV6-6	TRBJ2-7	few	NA	CASSYIGQAEQYF	TGTGCCAGCAGTTACATAGGACAAGCCGAGCAGTACTTC
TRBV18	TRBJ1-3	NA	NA	CASSPPRGVGNTIYF	TGTGCCAGCTCACCACCGCGGGGGGTCGGAAACACCATATATTTT
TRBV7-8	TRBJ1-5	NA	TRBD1	CASSLLSTGQGNQPQHF	TGTGCCAGCAGCTTGTTGTCGACCGGACAGGGAAATCAGCCCCAGCATTTT
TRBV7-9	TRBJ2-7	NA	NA	CASSSGASHEQYF	TGTGCCAGCAGCTCGGGAGCATCCCACGAGCAGTACTTC
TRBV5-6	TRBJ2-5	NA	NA	CASSKRELGGETQYF	TGTGCCAGCAGCAAGAGAGAGTTAGGGGGAGAGACCCAGTACTTC
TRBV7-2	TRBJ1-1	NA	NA	CASSSGWNTEAFF	TGTGCCAGCAGCTCGGGATGGAACACTGAAGCTTTCTTT
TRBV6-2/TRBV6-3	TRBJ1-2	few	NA	CASSPRESNYGYTF	TGTGCCAGCAGTCCGCGCGAATCTAACTATGGCTACACCTTC
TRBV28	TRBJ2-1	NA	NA	CASSLGPGERQAYNEQFF	TGTGCCAGCAGTTTGGGCCCAGGGGAGCGGCAGGCTTACAATGAGCAGTTCTTC
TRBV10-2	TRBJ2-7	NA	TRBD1	CASRDRATYEQYF	TGCGCCAGCAGGGACAGGGCCACCTACGAGCAGTACTTC
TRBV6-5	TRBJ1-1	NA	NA	CASSLTGFGEAFF	TGTGCCAGCAGTCTTACAGGGTTTGGTGAAGCTTTCTTT
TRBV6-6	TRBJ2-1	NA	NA	CASSYSTRTAYNEQFF	TGTGCCAGCAGTTACTCGACGAGGACTGCCTACAATGAGCAGTTCTTC
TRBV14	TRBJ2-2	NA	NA	CASSQLRDTGELFF	TGTGCCAGCAGCCAACTGCGGGACACCGGGGAGCTGTTTTTT
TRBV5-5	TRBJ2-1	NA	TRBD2	CASSLHIREESYNEQFF	TGTGCCAGCAGCTTACATATACGGGAGGAGTCCTACAATGAGCAGTTCTTC